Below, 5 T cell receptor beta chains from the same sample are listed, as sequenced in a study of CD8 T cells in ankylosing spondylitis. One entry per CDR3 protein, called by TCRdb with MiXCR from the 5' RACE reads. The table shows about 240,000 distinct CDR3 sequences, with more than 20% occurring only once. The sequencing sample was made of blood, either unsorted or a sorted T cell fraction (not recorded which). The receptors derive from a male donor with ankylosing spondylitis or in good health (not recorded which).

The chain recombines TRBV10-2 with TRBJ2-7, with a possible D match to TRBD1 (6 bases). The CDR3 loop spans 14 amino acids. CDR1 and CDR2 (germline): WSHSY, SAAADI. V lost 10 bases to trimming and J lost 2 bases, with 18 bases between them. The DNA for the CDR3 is TGCGCCACGCGTTTAGGGGGAGCAACCTACGAGCAGTACTTC. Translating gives CATRLGGATYEQYF.

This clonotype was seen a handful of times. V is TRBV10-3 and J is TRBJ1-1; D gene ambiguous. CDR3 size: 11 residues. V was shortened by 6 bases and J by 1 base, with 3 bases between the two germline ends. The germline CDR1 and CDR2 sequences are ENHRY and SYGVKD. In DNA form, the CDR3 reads TGTGCCATCAGCCAGAACACTGAAGCTTTCTTT. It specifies CAISQNTEAFF.

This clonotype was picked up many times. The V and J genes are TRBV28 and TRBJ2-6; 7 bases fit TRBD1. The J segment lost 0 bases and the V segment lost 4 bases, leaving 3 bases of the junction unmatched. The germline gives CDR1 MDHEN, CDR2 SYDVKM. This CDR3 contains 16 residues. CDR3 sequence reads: CASSSGTASGANVLTF. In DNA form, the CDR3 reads TGTGCCAGCAGTTCCGGGACAGCCTCTGGGGCCAACGTCCTGACTTTC. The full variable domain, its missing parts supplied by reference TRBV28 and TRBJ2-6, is DVKVTQSSRYLVKRTGEKVFLECVQDMDHENMFWYRQDPGLGLRLIYFSYDVKMKEKGDIPEGYSVSREKKERFSLILESASTNQTSMYLCASSSGTASGANVLTFGAGSRLTVL.

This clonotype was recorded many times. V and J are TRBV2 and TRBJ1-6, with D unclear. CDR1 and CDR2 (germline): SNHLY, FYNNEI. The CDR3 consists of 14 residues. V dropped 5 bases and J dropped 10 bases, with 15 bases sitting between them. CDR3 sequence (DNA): TGTGCCAGCAGTTTCCTCAATGTGGGATCACCCCTCCACTTT. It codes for CASSFLNVGSPLHF.

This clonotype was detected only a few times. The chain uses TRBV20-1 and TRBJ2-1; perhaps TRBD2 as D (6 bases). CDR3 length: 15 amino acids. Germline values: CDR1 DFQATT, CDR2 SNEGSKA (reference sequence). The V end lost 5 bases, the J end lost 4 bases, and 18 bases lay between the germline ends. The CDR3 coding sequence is TGCAGTGCTCTCCCGCTGACGGGGGATTACAATGAGCAGTTCTTC. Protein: CSALPLTGDYNEQFF.